These 15 T cell receptor beta chains share one sample of origin, sequenced in a study of blood T cell repertoires in COVID-19. Assay: immunoSEQ multiplex PCR; the TCRdb copy retains only in-frame clones and omits some. The table includes over 200,000 clones, around 80% detected once. Sequencing was performed on PBMCs or T cells enriched from blood (not recorded which). These receptors all come from a man between 60 and 70 years old who had recovered from COVID-19.

The gene calls are TRBV19 and TRBJ1-4, with D tentatively TRBD1 (5 bases). CDR1 and CDR2 from the germline V gene are LNHDA and SQIVND (reference sequence). This CDR3 region has 12 residues. Trimming took off 11 bases at V and 7 bases at J, with 14 bases between the two ends. Here the CDR3 reads CAVRGGLEKLFF. The CDR3 DNA reads TGTGCCGTAAGGGGAGGGCTTGAAAAACTGTTTTTT. The full variable domain, completed using reference TRBV19 and TRBJ1-4, is DGGITQSPKYLFRKEGQNVTLSCEQNLNHDAMYWYRQDPGQGLRLIYYSQIVNDFQKGDIAEGYSVSREKKESFPLTVTSAQKNPTAFYLCAVRGGLEKLFFGSGTQLSVL.

With respect to this clone: Other DNA variants within this sample encode the same CDR3. The CDR3 here is CASRRTEQETQYF. Written as DNA, the CDR3 is TGTGCCAGCAGGAGGACAGAGCAAGAGACCCAGTACTTC. This chain connects TRBV6-5 to TRBJ2-5, with a weak D call TRBD1 (6 bases). The CDR3 length is 13 residues. Trimming removed 6 bases from V and 2 bases from J, with 10 bases in between. Germline CDR1 and CDR2: MNHEY and SVGAGI.

This clone has just one count. The J gene is TRBJ2-7, the V gene TRBV6-5; TRBD1 agrees at 11 bases. The V and J ends lost 10 bases and 7 bases, in that order; junction bases with no gene match: 6. Germline values: CDR1 MNHEY, CDR2 SVGAGI. This CDR3 has 12 residues. The CDR3 sequence is CATGQGAREQYF. The CDR3 DNA is TGTGCCACCGGACAGGGGGCGAGGGAGCAGTACTTC.

The sample holds a few counts of this clone. The chain employs TRBV5-8 and TRBJ2-1, with 9 bases that match TRBD1. The CDR3 is made up of 17 amino acids. Trimming took 4 bases from V and 8 from J; bases not matched to a gene: 16. Germline V gene sequence: CDR1 SGHTS, CDR2 YDEGEE. The CDR3 region is CASSDRDRVTIFDEQFF. The CDR3 DNA sequence: TGTGCCAGCAGCGATAGGGACAGGGTGACGATTTTCGATGAGCAGTTCTTC.

The rearrangement links TRBV3-1 (or the pseudogene TRBV3-2) to TRBJ2-1; 12 nucleotides align to TRBD2. The V and J ends lost 0 bases and 6 bases, in that order; junction bases with no gene match: 15. Germline V gene lookup returns CDR1 LGHDT and CDR2 YNNKEL (reference sequence). This CDR3 is built from 20 residues. The CDR3 reads CASSQDGSTSGGPRSNEQFF. The CDR3 DNA reads TGTGCCAGCAGCCAAGATGGGTCGACTAGCGGGGGACCTAGGTCCAATGAGCAGTTCTTC.

The chain joins TRBV12-3 or TRBV12-4 to TRBJ1-1; 9 positions match TRBD1. V trimming: 6 bases; J trimming: 7 bases; junction bases outside the gene matches: 6. CDR3 length: 13 amino acids. The CDR3 nucleotides are TGTGCCAGCAGGCTACAGGGGGCGAATGAAGCTTTCTTT. Residues: CASRLQGANEAFF.

This clone was observed a single time. The genes are TRBV19 and TRBJ1-2, with TRBD1 identical over 11 bases. Trimming took 4 bases from V and 9 from J; bases not matched to a gene: 4. CDR1 LNHDA and CDR2 SQIVND come from the germline V gene (reference sequence). The CDR3 is 13 amino acids. This CDR3 is CASSRDRGSSYTF. In DNA form, the CDR3 reads TGTGCCAGTAGTAGGGACAGGGGGTCTAGCTACACCTTC.

The CDR3 loop is CASSIQGGNQPQHF. The CDR3 nucleotides are TGTGCCAGCAGCATACAGGGAGGCAATCAGCCCCAGCATTTT. This chain connects TRBV5-4 to TRBJ1-5; D is possibly TRBD1 (6 bases). The germline V gene has CDR1 SGHNT and CDR2 YYREEE (reference sequence). The CDR3 spans 14 residues. Trimming took 4 bases from V and 2 from J, leaving 10 bases between them. The whole variable domain, remainder taken from reference TRBV5-4 and TRBJ1-5, is ETGVTQSPTHLIKTRGQQVTLRCSSQSGHNTVSWYQQALGQGPQFIFQYYREEENGRGNFPPRFSGLQFPNYSSELNVNALELDDSALYLCASSIQGGNQPQHFGDGTRLSIL.

V and J are TRBV19 and TRBJ1-6, with 10 bases lining up with TRBD1. CDR3 size: 15 residues. V shed 4 bases, J shed 6 bases, and the junction held 3 bases outside the gene matches. The V gene's germline CDR1 is LNHDA and CDR2 SQIVND (reference sequence). The CDR3: CASSTRTGGNSPLHF. The DNA for the CDR3 is TGTGCCAGTAGTACACGGACAGGGGGTAATTCACCCCTCCACTTT.

This chain uses TRBV7-6 with TRBJ2-1, with TRBD2 matching 10 bases. The germline V gene has CDR1 SGHVS and CDR2 FNYEAQ. The length of the CDR3 is 16 residues. Trimming removed 5 bases from V and 2 bases from J; junction bases left unmatched: 6. CDR3: CASSLLSGGAYNEQFF. For the CDR3, the DNA is TGTGCCAGCAGCCTATTGAGCGGGGGGGCCTACAATGAGCAGTTCTTC.

This clone appeared a few times. In the same sample, other DNA sequences code for this CDR3. The chain carries TRBV19 and TRBJ1-5; no clear D gene. V was trimmed by 9 bases and J by 5 bases, leaving 8 bases between them. The V gene's germline CDR1 is LNHDA and CDR2 SQIVND (reference sequence). The CDR3 totals 11 residues. The CDR3 nucleotides are TGTGCCAGCCGGGGAGATCAGCCCCAGCATTTT. This encodes CASRGDQPQHF.

The genes are TRBV5-1 and TRBJ2-1; 8 bases map to TRBD1. The CDR3 sequence is 18 residues long. V lost 1 base, J lost 6 bases, and 15 bases stayed unmatched. Looked up from germline, CDR1 is SGHRS and CDR2 is YFSETQ. The CDR3 region has the DNA TGCGCCAGCAGCTTGAGGCCAGGGGGCAAACTATATAGCAATGAGCAGTTCTTC. Its translation is CASSLRPGGKLYSNEQFF. The complete variable domain, with remaining parts taken from reference TRBV5-1 and TRBJ2-1, reads KAGVTQTPRYLIKTRGQQVTLSCSPISGHRSVSWYQQTPGQGLQFLFEYFSETQRNKGNFPGRFSGRQFSNSRSEMNVSTLELGDSALYLCASSLRPGGKLYSNEQFFGPGTRLTVL.

The V gene is TRBV11-3, the J gene TRBJ2-5; a weak D match, TRBD1 (6 bases). There are 13 residues in the CDR3. Germline V gene sequence: CDR1 SGHNT, CDR2 YENEEA. Between the trimmed V and J ends, which lost 5 bases and 1 base, there was a span of 8 bases. The CDR3 protein is CASSNRVQETQYF. CDR3 DNA: TGTGCCAGCAGCAACAGGGTCCAAGAGACCCAGTACTTC.

This rearrangement joins TRBV6-5 to TRBJ2-7, with 12 bases fitting TRBD2. V dropped 6 bases and J dropped 0; count of bases not matched to a gene: 3. Germline V gene lookup returns CDR1 MNHEY and CDR2 SVGAGI. The CDR3 extends over 15 amino acids. The CDR3 DNA reads TGTGCCAGCAGGCGGACTAGCGGGGTCTCCTACGAGCAGTACTTC. Translated: CASRRTSGVSYEQYF.

The V call is TRBV18, the J call TRBJ1-2; D may be TRBD1 (5 bases). The germline V and J ends were trimmed by 5 bases and 5 bases, with 12 bases remaining between them. The CDR3 loop spans 13 amino acids. Germline CDR1 is KGHSH and CDR2 is LQKENI. CDR3 bases: TGTGCCAGCTCAGCAGGGTCCGGGTATGGCTACACCTTC. Translation gives CASSAGSGYGYTF.